This record looks at one TCR beta chain sequence and its context. Its matching antigen is unknown. The CDR3 is 14 amino acids. Germline lookup yields CDR1 KGHDR and CDR2 SFDVKD. V trimming: 9 bases; J trimming: 1 base; junction bases outside the gene matches: 5. The data derive from a study of blood T cells in healthy people across ages. Peripheral blood was drawn, roughly 10 milliliters per donor. Primed by a sample-barcoded 5' primer and a J-beta primer mix, a second PCR proceeded for about 6 to 11 cycles. TCRdb re-derived calls from the 5' RACE reads in MiXCR, one entry per CDR3 protein. The sample shows about 670,000 distinct CDR3 sequences, about 51% of them seen only once. Study-level findings and limits: A strong correlation was seen between TCR beta diversity and naive T cell percentage.

The clonotype comes from a woman at least 80 years old in good health. Sequencing used blood. The chain links TRBV24-1 to TRBJ2-3; 8 nucleotides match TRBD2. This chain's CDR3 is CATGAGGRTDTQYF. The DNA of the CDR3 is TGTGCCACCGGGGCGGGGGGACGCACAGATACGCAGTATTTT.